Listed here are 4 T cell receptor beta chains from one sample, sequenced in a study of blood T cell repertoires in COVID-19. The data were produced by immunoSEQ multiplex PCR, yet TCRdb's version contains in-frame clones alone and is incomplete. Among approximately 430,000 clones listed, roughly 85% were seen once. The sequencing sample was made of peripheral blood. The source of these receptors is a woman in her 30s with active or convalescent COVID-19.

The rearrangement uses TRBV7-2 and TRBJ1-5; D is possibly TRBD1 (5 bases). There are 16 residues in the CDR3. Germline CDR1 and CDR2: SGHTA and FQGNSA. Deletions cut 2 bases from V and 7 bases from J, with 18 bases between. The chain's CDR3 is CASSLKLSTGQQPQHF. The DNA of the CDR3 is TGTGCCAGCAGCTTAAAGTTAAGTACAGGTCAACAGCCCCAGCATTTT. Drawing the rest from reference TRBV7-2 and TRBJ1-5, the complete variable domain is GAGVSQSPSNKVTEKGKDVELRCDPISGHTALYWYRQSLGQGLEFLIYFQGNSAPDKSGLPSDRFSAERTGGSVSTLTIQRTQQEDSAVYLCASSLKLSTGQQPQHFGDGTRLSIL.

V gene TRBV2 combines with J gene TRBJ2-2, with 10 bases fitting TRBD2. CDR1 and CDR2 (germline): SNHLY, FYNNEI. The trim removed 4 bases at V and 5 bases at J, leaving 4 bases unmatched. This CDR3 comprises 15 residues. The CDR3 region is CASSGTSGGTGELFF. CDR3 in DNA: TGTGCCAGCAGTGGGACTAGCGGAGGGACCGGGGAGCTGTTTTTT.

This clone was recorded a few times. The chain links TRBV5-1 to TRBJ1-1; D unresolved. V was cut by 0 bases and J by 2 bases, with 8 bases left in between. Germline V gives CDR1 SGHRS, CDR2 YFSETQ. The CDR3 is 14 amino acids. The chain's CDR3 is CASSLEQVNTEAFF. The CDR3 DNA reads TGCGCCAGCAGCTTGGAGCAGGTTAACACTGAAGCTTTCTTT.

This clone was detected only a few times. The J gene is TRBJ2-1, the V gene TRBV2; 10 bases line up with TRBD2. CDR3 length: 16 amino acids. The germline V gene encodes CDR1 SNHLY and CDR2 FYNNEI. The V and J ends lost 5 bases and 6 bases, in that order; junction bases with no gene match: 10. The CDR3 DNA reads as TGTGCCAGCAGTACTTCCGGGACTAGCGAGAGCAATGAGCAGTTCTTC. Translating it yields CASSTSGTSESNEQFF.